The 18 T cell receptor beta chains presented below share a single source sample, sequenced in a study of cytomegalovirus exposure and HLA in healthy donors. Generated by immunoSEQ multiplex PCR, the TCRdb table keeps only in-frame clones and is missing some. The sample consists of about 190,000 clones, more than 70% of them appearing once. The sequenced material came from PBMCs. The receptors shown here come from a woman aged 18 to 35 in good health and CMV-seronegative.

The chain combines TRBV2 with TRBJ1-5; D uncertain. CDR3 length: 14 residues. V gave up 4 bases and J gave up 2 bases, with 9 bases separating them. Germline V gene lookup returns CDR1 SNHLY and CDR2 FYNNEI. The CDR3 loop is CASSAGSGNQPQHF. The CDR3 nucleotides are TGTGCCAGCAGTGCGGGGTCGGGCAATCAGCCCCAGCATTTT.

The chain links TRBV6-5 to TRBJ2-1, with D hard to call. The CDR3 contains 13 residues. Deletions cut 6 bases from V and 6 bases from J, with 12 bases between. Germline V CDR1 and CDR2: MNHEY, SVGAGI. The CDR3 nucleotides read TGTGCCAGCAGCCCCTCTTTTTTCAATGAGCAGTTCTTC. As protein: CASSPSFFNEQFF.

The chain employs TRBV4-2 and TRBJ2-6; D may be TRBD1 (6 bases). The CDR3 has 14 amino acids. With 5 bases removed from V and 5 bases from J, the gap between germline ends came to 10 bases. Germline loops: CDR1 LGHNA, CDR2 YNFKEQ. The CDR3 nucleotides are TGTGCCAGCAGCTTCCGGGACAGGGCCAACGTCCTGACTTTC. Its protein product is CASSFRDRANVLTF.

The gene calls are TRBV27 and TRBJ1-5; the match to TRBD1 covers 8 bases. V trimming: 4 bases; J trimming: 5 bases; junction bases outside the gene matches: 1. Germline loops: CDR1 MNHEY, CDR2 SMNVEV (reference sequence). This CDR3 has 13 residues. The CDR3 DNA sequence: TGTGCCAGCAGTTGGACAGGGTATCAGCCCCAGCATTTT. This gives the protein CASSWTGYQPQHF.

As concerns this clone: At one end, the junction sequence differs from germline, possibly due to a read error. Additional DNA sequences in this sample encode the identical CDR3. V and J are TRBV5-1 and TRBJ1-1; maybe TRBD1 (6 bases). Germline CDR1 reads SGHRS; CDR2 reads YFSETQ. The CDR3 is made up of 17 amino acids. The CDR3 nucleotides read TGCGCCAGCAGCTTGATCCGGGACGCCCGGGGGGACACTGAAGCTTTTTTT. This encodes CASSLIRDARGDTEAFF.

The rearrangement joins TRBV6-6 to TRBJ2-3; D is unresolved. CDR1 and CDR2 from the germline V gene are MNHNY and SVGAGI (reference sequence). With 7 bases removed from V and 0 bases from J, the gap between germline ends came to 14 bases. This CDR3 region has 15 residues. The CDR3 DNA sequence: TGTGCCAGCACCCTGGAGCCCCGAAGCACAGATACGCAGTATTTT. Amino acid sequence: CASTLEPRSTDTQYF.

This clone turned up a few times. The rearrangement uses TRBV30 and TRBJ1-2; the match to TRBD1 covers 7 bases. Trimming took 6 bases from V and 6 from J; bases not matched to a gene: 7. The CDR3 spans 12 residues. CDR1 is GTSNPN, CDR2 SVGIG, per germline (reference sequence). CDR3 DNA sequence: TGTGCCTGTTACAGGGGACTGGATGGCTACACCTTC. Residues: CACYRGLDGYTF.

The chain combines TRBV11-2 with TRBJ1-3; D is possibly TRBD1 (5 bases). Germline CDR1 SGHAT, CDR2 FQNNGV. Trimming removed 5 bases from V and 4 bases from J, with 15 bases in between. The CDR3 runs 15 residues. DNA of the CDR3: TGTGCCAGCAGCCGCCTAAAGGGGCTAGGAAACACCATATATTTT. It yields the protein CASSRLKGLGNTIYF. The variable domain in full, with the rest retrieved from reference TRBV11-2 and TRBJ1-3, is EAGVAQSPRYKIIEKRQSVAFWCNPISGHATLYWYQQILGQGPKLLIQFQNNGVVDDSQLPKDRFSAERLKGVDSTLKIQPAKLEDSAVYLCASSRLKGLGNTIYFGEGSWLTVV.

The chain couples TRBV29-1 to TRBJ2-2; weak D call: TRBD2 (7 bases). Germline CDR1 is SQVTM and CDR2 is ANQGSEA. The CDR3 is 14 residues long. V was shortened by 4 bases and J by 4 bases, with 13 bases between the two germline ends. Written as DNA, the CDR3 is TGCAGCGTTGTGGGGGGGCCGGGCACCGGGGAGCTGTTTTTT. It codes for CSVVGGPGTGELFF.

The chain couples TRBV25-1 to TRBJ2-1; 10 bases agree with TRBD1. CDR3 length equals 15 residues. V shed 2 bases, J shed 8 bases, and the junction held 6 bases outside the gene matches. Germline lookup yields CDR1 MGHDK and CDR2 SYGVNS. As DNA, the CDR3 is TGTGCCAGCAGTGAAAGAGGGACAGGGGACGATGAGCAGTTCTTC. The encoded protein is CASSERGTGDDEQFF.

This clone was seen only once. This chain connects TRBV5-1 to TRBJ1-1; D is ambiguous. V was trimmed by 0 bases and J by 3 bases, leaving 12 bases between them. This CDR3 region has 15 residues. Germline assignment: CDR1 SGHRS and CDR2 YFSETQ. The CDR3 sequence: CASSLAGGRHTEAFF. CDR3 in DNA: TGCGCCAGCAGCTTGGCTGGAGGGCGGCACACTGAAGCTTTCTTT.

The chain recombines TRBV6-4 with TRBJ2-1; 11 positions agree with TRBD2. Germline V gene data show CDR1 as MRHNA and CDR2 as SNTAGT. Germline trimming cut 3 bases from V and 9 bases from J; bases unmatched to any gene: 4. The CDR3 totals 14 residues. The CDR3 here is CASSDLAGGFEQFF. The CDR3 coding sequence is TGTGCCAGCAGTGATCTAGCGGGGGGTTTTGAGCAGTTCTTC.

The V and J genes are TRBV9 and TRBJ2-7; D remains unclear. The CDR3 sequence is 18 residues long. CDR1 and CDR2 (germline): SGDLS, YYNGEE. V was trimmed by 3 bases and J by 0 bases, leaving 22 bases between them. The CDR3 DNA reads TGTGCCAGCAGCGCCCGCCCAACGGTCGGCGGAGCCTCCTACGAGCAGTACTTC. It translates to CASSARPTVGGASYEQYF.

The chain's CDR3 is CASSGQGARRYPGELFF. The CDR3 bases are TGTGCCAGCAGTGGACAGGGGGCAAGGAGGTATCCCGGGGAGCTGTTTTTT. The chain uses TRBV7-9 and TRBJ2-2, with 11 bases lining up with TRBD1. This CDR3 has 17 residues. Losses at the gene ends were 6 bases for V and 6 bases for J; bases not matched to a gene: 12. Germline V gene data show CDR1 as SEHNR and CDR2 as FQNEAQ (reference sequence).

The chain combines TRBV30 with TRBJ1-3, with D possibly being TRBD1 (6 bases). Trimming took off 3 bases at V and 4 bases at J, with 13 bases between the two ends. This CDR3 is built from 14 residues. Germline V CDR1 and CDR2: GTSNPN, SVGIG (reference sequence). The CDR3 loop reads CAWSLRQAGNTIYF. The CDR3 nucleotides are TGTGCCTGGAGCCTCCGACAGGCCGGAAACACCATATATTTT.

The DNA of the CDR3 is TGCGCCAGCAGATCGGGACAGGGCAACCACTGGAACTATGGCTACACCTTC. Translating gives CASRSGQGNHWNYGYTF. The chain joins TRBV5-1 to TRBJ1-2, with TRBD1 matching over 9 bases. This CDR3 is built from 17 residues. V lost 5 bases and J lost 2; bases outside the gene matches: 13. Germline V gives CDR1 SGHRS, CDR2 YFSETQ.

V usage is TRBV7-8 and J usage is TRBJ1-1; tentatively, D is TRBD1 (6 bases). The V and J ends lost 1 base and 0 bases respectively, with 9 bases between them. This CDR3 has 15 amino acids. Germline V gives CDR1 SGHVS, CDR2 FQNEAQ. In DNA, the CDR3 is TGTGCCAGCAGCTTAGGTCAGGGGCTGAACACTGAAGCTTTCTTT. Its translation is CASSLGQGLNTEAFF. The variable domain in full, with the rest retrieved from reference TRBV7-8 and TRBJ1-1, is GAGVSQSPRYKVAKRGQDVALRCDPISGHVSLFWYQQALGQGPEFLTYFQNEAQLDKSGLPSDRFFAERPEGSVSTLKIQRTQQEDSAVYLCASSLGQGLNTEAFFGQGTRLTVV.

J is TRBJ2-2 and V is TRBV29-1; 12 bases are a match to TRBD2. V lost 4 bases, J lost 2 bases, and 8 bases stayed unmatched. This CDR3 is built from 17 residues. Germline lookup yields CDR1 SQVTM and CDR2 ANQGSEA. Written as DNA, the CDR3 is TGCAGCGTTGCCGGGACTAGCGGGTCGGGTAACACCGGGGAGCTGTTTTTT. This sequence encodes CSVAGTSGSGNTGELFF.